This T cell receptor (beta chain) is from a study of cytomegalovirus exposure and HLA in healthy donors. Broader study findings: The classifier reportedly diagnosed cytomegalovirus status with high specificity and sensitivity. In vitro checks showed that three CMV-associated chains really do target CMV antigens.

A multiplex PCR was run with 60 Vbeta primers and 13 Jbeta primers. Only in-frame clones appear in the TCRdb table, and some are missing; sequencing was by immunoSEQ multiplex PCR. The sample has some 150,000 clones, around three quarters seen once. Comments on this clone: The target antigen is unknown.

The trim removed 6 bases at V and 3 bases at J, leaving 3 bases unmatched. The CDR3 has 13 residues. CDR1 and CDR2 from the germline V gene are WNHNN and SYGVQD (reference sequence). Sequencing used PBMCs. The chain has TRBV10-1 and TRBJ2-7; 9 bases agree with TRBD1. This sequence was found in a woman in her 30s in good health and CMV-seropositive. CDR3 nucleotides: TGCGCCAGCAGACCGGGACAGGGCTACGAGCAGTACTTC. It codes for CASRPGQGYEQYF.